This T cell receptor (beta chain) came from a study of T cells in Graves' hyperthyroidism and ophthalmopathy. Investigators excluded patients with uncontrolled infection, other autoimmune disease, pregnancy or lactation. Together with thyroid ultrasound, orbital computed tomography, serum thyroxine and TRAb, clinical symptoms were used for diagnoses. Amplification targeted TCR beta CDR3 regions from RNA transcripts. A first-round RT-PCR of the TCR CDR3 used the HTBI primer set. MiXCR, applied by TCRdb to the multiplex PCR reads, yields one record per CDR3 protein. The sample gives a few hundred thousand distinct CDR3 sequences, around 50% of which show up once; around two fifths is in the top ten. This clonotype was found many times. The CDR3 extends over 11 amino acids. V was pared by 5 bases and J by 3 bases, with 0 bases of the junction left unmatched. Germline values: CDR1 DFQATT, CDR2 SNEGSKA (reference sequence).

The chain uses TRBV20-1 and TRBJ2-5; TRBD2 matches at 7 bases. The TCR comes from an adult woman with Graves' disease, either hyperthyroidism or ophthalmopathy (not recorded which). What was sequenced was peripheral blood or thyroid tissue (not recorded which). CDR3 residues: CSALAEETQYF. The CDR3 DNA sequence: TGCAGTGCTCTAGCGGAAGAGACCCAGTACTTC.